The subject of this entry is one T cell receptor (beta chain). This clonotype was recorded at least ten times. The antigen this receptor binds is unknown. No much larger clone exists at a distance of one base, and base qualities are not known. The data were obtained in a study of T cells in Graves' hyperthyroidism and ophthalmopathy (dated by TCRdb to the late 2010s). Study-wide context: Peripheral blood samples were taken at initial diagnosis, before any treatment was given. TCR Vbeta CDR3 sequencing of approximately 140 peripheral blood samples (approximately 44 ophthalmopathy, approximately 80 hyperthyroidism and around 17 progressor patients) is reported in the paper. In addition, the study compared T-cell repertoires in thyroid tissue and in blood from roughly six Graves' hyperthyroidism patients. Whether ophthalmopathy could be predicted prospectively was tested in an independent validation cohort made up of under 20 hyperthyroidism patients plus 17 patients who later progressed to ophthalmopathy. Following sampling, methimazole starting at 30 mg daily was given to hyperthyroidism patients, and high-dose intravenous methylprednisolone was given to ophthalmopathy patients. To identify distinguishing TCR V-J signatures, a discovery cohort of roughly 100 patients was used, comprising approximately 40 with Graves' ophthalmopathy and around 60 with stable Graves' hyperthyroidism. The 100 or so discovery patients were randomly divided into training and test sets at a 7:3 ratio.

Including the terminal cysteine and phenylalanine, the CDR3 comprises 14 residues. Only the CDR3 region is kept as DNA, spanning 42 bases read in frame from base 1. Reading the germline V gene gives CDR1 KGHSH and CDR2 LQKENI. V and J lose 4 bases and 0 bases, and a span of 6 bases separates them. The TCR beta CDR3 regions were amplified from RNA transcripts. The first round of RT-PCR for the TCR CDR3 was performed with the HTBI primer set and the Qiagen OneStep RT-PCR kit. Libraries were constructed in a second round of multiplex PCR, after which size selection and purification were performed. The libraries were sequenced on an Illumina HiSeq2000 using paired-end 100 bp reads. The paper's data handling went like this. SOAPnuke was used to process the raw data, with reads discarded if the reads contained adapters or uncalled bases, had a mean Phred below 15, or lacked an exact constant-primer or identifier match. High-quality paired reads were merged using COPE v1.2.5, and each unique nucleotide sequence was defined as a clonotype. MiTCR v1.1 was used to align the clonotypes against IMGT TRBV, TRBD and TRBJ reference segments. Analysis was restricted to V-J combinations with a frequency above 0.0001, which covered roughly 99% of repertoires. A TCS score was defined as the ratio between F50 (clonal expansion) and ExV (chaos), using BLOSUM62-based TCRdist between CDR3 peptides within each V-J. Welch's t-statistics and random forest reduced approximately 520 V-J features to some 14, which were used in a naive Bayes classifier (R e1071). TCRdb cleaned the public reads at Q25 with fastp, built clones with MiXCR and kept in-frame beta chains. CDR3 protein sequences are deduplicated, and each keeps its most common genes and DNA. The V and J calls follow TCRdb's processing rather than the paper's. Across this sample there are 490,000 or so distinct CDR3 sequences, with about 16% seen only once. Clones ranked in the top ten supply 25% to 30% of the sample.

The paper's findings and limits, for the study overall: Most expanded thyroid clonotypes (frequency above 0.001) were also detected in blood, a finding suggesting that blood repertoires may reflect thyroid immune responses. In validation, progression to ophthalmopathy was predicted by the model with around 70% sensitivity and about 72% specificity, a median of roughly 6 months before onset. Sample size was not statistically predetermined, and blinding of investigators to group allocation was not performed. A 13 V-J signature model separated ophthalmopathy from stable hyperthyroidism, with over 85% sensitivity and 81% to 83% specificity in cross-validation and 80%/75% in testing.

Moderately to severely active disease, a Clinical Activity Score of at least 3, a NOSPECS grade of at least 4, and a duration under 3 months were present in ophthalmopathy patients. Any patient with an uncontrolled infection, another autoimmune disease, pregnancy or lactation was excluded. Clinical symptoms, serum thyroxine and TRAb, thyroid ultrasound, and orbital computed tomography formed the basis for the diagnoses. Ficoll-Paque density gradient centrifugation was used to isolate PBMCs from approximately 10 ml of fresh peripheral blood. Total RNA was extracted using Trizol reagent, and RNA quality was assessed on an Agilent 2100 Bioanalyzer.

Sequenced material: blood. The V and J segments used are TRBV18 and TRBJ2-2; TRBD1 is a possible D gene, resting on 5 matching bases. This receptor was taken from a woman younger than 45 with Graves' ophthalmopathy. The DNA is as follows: TGTGCCAGCTCACAGACAGCGAACACCGGGGAGCTGTTTTTT. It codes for CASSQTANTGELFF.